This T cell receptor (beta chain) came from a study of beta chain features in type 1 diabetes listed by TCRdb under 2018. Describing the broader study: No differences in mean age, gender distribution, total cell number or subset yield were found between patients and healthy donors. Naive and central memory subsets were obtained from all 30 or so donors, but regulatory and stem cell-like memory subsets were isolated from only 8 patients and roughly eight healthy donors. Across all samples, fewer than 130 million sorted cells were examined, and cell number per subset correlated strongly with RNA yield. In the study, recently diagnosed type 1 diabetes patients and matched healthy donors were compared on the TCRB repertoires of their sorted circulating CD4+ T cell subsets.

The germline V gene (reference sequence) provides CDR1 SGHNT and CDR2 YYREEE. Spanning cysteine to phenylalanine, the CDR3 consists of 18 amino acids. CDR3 DNA is the only sequence kept; it has 54 bases, read in frame from the first base. V gives up 0 bases and J gives up 3 bases, and the segment between their germline ends measures 19 bases. This clone was seen more than once but under ten times. What antigen it recognizes has not been identified. Base qualities are missing; no much larger clone stands one base away. A single peripheral blood draw of around 120 mL on average was collected from each donor into heparinised tubes. Using a panel that included CD45RO, CCR7, CD25, CD127, CD95 and CD27, naive, central memory, regulatory and stem cell-like memory CD4+ T cells were sorted on a BD FACSAria II. Purity was above 95% for every sorted population. PBMCs were separated immediately by Lymphoprep density gradient centrifugation and were stained directly, without being cultured. So that batch effects would be minimized, each experiment stained and sorted samples in pairs, pairing one healthy donor with one patient.

The entire isolated RNA was reverse transcribed using the High Capacity cDNA Reverse Transcription Kit, and thus expressed TCRB transcripts were sequenced. Deep immunoSEQ sequencing was applied to naive, central memory and regulatory T cell samples, giving an average of roughly 3.6 million total reads per sample. After sorted cells were lysed in RLT buffer, RNA was extracted with DNase-treated RNeasy Micro or Mini kits, with the choice depending on cell number. Each cell subset was processed on its own to prevent cross-contamination, while patient and healthy donor samples were processed together. TCRB sequences were amplified from cDNA with the immunoSEQ multiplex PCR, producing 87-bp fragments spanning the CDR3 region. Amplicons were sequenced on the Illumina HiSeq platform. Per the authors' processing: Synthetic template baselines were used to correct PCR bias computationally, reads within Hamming distance 2 were collapsed together, and singletons that could not be merged were discarded. Reads were aligned against IMGT to assign V, D and J genes, CDR3 length and insertions or deletions at six rearrangement sites. Within each subset, clonotype counts were normalized to the number of sorted cells before true diversity and Gini coefficients were calculated with the tcR R package. The overlap coefficient, calculated on TCRB nucleotide sequences, was used to measure repertoire sharing. Sourced from immuneACCESS, this table was stored by TCRdb with only in-frame sequences that have V and J called. A share of the clones is absent; for the studies checked, an unresolved V gene accounts for under half, and the remainder has no known explanation. The D gene and trimming were derived from the DNA, and the V and J assignments and clone size from that table. Counted in this sample were roughly 150,000 clones; approximately 8.7% of them appeared once. The ten largest clones add up to roughly 0.72% of the sample.

The investigation overall reported the following: Because small numbers of individuals were included in the HLA sub-analyses, any influence of HLA type on TCRB rearrangement was left unresolved. Fewer insertions and more nucleotide deletions at VDJ recombination sites were observed in patients with type 1 diabetes, implying thymic rearrangement abnormalities. A moderate but significant shortening of TCRB CDR3 length was observed in type 1 diabetes patients in all four CD4+ subsets. The naive, central memory and regulatory TCRB repertoires appeared to resemble one another more closely among patients than among healthy donors. PCR may preferentially amplify shorter templates, but because patient and control samples were amplified and corrected together, any resulting skew would affect both groups equally. Sequencing cDNA rather than genomic DNA could over-represent highly expressing activated cells, although activation and CD3 levels did not differ between groups.

The V and J segments used are TRBV5-4 and TRBJ2-1, with a weak D call of TRBD2 (6 bases match). The sequenced material came from central memory CD4+ T cells from blood. This receptor was taken from a woman in her 30s with type 1 diabetes. The CDR3 protein: CASSLVGVRDFGYNEQFF. The nucleotide sequence is TGTGCCAGCAGCTTGGTCGGAGTCAGGGACTTTGGCTACAATGAGCAGTTCTTC.